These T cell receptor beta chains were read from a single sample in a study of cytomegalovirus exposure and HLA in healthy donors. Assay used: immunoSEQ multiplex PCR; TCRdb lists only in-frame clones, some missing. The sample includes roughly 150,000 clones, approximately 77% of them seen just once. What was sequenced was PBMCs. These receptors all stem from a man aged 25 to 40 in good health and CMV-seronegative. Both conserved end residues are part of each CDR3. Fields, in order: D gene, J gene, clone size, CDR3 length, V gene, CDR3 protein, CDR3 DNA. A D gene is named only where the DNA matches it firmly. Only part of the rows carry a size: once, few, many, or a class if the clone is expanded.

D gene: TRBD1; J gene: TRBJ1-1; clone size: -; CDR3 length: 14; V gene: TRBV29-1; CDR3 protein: CSVGRTGAGTEAFF; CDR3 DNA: TGCAGCGTTGGCCGAACAGGGGCGGGAACTGAAGCTTTCTTT
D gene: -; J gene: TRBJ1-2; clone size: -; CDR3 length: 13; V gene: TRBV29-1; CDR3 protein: CSVAEALNYGYTF; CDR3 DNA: TGCAGCGTTGCAGAAGCCCTTAACTATGGCTACACCTTC
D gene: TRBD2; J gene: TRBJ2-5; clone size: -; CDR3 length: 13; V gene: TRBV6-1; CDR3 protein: CATVRSGEETQYF; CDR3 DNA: TGTGCCACCGTAAGGAGCGGGGAAGAGACCCAGTACTTC
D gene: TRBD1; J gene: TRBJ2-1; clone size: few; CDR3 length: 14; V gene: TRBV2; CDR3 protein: CASSPGQANNEQFF; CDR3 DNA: TGTGCCAGCAGCCCTGGACAGGCAAACAATGAGCAGTTCTTC
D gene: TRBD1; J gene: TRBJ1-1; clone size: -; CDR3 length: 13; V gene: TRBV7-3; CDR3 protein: CASSQGENTEAFF; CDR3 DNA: TGTGCCAGCTCTCAGGGGGAGAACACTGAAGCTTTCTTT
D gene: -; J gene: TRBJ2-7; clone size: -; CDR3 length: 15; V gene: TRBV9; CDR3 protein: CASSVGDSSSYEQYF; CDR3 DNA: TGTGCCAGCAGCGTAGGTGACAGTAGCTCCTACGAGCAGTACTTC
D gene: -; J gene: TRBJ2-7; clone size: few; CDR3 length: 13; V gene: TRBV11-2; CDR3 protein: CASSHSGHYEQYF; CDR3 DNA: TGTGCCAGCAGCCACAGCGGTCACTACGAGCAGTACTTC
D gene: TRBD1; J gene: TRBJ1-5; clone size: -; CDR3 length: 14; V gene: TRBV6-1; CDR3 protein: CASKEGQGNQPQHF; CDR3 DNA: TGTGCCAGCAAAGAGGGACAGGGGAATCAGCCCCAGCATTTT
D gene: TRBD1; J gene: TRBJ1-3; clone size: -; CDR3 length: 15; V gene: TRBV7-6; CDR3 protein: CASTPDRGPGNTIYF; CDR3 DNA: TGTGCCAGCACACCGGACAGGGGGCCTGGAAACACCATATATTTT
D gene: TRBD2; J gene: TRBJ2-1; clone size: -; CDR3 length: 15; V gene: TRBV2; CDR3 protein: CASSVAGSSYNEQFF; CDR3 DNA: TGTGCCAGCAGCGTAGCGGGTAGCTCCTACAATGAGCAGTTCTTC
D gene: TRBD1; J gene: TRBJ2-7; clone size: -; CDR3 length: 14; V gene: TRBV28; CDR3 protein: CASSLGQGPYEQYF; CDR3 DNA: TGTGCCAGCAGTTTAGGACAGGGGCCCTACGAGCAGTACTTC
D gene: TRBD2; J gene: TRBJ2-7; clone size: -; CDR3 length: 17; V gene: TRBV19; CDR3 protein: CASSIDFAGRDSYEQYF; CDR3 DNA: TGTGCCAGTAGTATTGACTTTGCGGGGAGGGACTCCTACGAGCAGTACTTC
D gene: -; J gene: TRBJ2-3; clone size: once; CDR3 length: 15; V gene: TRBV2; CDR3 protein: CASSEGATIGDTQYF; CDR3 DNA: TGTGCCAGCAGTGAGGGAGCGACCATAGGAGATACGCAGTATTTT
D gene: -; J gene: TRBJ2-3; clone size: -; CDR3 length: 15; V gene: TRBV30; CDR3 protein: CAWSADSYITDTQYF; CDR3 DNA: TGTGCCTGGAGTGCGGACAGTTACATCACAGATACGCAGTATTTT
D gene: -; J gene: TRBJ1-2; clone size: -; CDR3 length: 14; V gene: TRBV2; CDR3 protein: CASSDWTTNYGYTF; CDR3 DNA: TGTGCCAGCAGTGACTGGACAACTAACTATGGCTACACCTTC
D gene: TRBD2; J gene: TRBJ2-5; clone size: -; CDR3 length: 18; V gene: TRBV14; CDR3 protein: CASSKLFGGLAGEATQYF; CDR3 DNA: TGTGCCAGCAGTAAACTTTTTGGGGGACTAGCGGGAGAGGCGACCCAGTACTTC
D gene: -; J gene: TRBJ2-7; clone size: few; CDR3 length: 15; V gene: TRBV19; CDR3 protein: CASSIGGYSSYEQYF; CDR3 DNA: TGTGCCAGTAGTATAGGAGGTTATAGCTCCTACGAGCAGTACTTC
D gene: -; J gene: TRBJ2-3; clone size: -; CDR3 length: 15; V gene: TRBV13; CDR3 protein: CASSKRDSFADTQYF; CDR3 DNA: TGTGCCAGCAGCAAGAGGGACTCGTTCGCAGATACGCAGTATTTT
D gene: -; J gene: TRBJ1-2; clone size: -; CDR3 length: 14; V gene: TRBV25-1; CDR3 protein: CAAAGTPSNYGYTF; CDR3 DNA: TGTGCTGCAGCAGGGACACCCAGCAACTATGGCTACACCTTC
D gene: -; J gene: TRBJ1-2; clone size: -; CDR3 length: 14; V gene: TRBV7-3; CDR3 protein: CASSPVGGVEGYTF; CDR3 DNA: TGTGCCAGCAGCCCGGTCGGAGGGGTGGAAGGCTACACCTTC
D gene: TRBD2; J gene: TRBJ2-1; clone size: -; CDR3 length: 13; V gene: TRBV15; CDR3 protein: CATGLAGADEQFF; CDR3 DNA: TGTGCCACCGGACTAGCGGGAGCGGATGAGCAGTTCTTC
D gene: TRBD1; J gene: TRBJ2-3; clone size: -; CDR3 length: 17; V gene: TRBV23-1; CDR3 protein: CASSQPGQGSCTDTQYF; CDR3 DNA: TGCGCCAGCAGTCAACCGGGACAGGGGTCTTGCACAGATACGCAGTATTTT
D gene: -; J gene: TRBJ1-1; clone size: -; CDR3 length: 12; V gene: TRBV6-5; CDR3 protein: CASREPNTEAFF; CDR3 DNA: TGTGCCAGCAGAGAGCCAAACACTGAAGCTTTCTTT
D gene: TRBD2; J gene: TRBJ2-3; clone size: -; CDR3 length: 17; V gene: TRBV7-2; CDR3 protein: CASSLNGLAGAADTQYF; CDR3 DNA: TGTGCCAGCAGCTTAAACGGACTAGCGGGAGCAGCAGATACGCAGTATTTT
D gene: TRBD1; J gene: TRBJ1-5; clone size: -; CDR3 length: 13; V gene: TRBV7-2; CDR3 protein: CASSLTGDQPQHF; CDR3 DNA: TGTGCCAGCAGCTTAACAGGGGATCAGCCCCAGCATTTT
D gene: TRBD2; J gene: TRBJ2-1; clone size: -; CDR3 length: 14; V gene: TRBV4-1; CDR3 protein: CASSLLAGGNEQFF; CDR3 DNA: TGCGCCAGCAGCCTACTAGCGGGAGGCAATGAGCAGTTCTTC
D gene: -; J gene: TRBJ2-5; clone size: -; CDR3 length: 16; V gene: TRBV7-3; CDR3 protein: CASSPQGGTGPETQYF; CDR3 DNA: TGTGCCAGCAGCCCCCAAGGCGGGACGGGACCCGAGACCCAGTACTTC
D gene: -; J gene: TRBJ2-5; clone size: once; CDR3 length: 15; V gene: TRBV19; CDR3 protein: CASSIRTDTGETQYF; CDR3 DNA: TGTGCCAGTAGTATCAGGACGGACACAGGAGAGACCCAGTACTTC
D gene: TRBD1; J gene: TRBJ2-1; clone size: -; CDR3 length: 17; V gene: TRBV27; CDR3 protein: CASSPMVRQGALYEQFF; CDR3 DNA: TGTGCCAGCAGTCCAATGGTCCGTCAGGGGGCGCTTTATGAGCAGTTCTTC
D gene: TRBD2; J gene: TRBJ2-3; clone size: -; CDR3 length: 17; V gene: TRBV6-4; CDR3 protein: CASSVTSGRVNTDTQYF; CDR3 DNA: TGTGCCAGCAGCGTCACTAGCGGGAGGGTGAACACAGATACGCAGTATTTT
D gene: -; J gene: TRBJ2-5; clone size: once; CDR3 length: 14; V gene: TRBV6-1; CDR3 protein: CASSQGGVDETQYF; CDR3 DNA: TGTGCCAGCAGTCAAGGGGGGGTGGACGAGACCCAGTACTTC